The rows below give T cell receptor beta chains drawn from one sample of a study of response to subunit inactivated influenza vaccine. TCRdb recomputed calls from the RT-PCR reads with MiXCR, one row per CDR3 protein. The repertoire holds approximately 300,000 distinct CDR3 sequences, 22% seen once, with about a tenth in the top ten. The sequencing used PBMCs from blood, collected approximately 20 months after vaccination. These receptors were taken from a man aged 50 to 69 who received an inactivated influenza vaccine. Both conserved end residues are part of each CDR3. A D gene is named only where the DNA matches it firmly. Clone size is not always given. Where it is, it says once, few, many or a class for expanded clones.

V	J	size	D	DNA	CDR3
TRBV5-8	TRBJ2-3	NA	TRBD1	TGTGCCAGCAGCTTGCCGGGACAGGGGGCCACAGATACGCAGTATTTT	CASSLPGQGATDTQYF
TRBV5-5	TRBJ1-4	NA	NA	TGTGCCAGCAGCTTCGACGACTTAACTAATGAAAAACTGTTTTTT	CASSFDDLTNEKLFF
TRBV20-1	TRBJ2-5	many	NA	TGCAGTGCTAGGATCTGGGCAGAGACCCAGTACTTC	CSARIWAETQYF
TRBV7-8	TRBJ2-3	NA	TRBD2	TGTGCCAGCAGGACTAGCGGGACCTGGGATACGCAGTATTTT	CASRTSGTWDTQYF
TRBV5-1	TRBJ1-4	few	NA	TGCGCCAGCAGCTTGGAACAGATGAATGAAAAACTGTTTTTT	CASSLEQMNEKLFF
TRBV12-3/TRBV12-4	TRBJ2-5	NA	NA	TGTGCCAGCAGTTTAAGGGACACTCAAGAGACCCAGTACTTC	CASSLRDTQETQYF
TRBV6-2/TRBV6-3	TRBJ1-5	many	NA	TGTGCCAGCAGACGAACACAGCTTCAGCCCCAGCATTTT	CASRRTQLQPQHF
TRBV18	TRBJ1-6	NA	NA	NA	CASSPISGQGVPLHF
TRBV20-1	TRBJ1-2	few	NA	TGCAGTGCCGAAACAGGACCCTTGGGCTACACCTTC	CSAETGPLGYTF
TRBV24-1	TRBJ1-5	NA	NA	TGTGCCACCAGTGGGGGGATCAATCAGCCCCAGCATTTT	CATSGGINQPQHF